Listed below are T cell receptor beta chains from one sample, sequenced in a study of lymphopenia after photon versus proton radiotherapy. Here immunoSEQ multiplex PCR was the method, and the copy in TCRdb shows in-frame clones only, minus some. The repertoire holds about 30,000 clones, around 87% seen once, with around 47% in the top ten. The sequencing here drew on peripheral blood, taken from a patient treated with proton-based radiotherapy. All receptors come from a woman aged 60-70 years with cholangiocarcinoma. Some clones in this sample may be carry-over from other donors' samples. Both conserved end residues are part of each CDR3. The D gene is left open where the match is weak. Size tells how often a clone was seen (once, few, many) or the class of an expanded clone, and some rows leave it out.

clone_size | d_call | j_call | v_call | cdr3_nt | cdr3_aa
NA | NA | TRBJ1-2 | TRBV5-1 | TGCGCCAGCAGCTTGTCGGTGTCAGACTTAGGCTACACCTTC | CASSLSVSDLGYTF
once | NA | TRBJ1-1 | TRBV5-5 | TGTGCCAGCAGCTTGGTAGTCTCGAACACTGAAGCTTTCTTT | CASSLVVSNTEAFF
NA | NA | TRBJ1-2 | TRBV19 | TGTGCCAGTAGTTTCCGGGGGGGAGCTAACTATGGCTACACCTTC | CASSFRGGANYGYTF
NA | NA | TRBJ1-5 | TRBV7-9 | TGTGCCAGCAGCTTCTATCCAGGGAACAATCAGCCCCAGCATTTT | CASSFYPGNNQPQHF
few | NA | TRBJ2-7 | TRBV4-1 | TGCGCCAGCAGCCAACCTTTATCCCAGGGGGAGCAGTACTTC | CASSQPLSQGEQYF
NA | NA | TRBJ1-3 | TRBV6-1 | TGTGCCAGCAGTGTCCTTCCGGGTCCCTCTGGAAACACCATATATTTT | CASSVLPGPSGNTIYF
NA | TRBD1 | TRBJ2-2 | TRBV18 | TGTGCCAGCTCACCGGGACAGGCGAACACCGGGGAGCTGTTTTTT | CASSPGQANTGELFF
NA | NA | TRBJ1-2 | TRBV27 | TGTGCCAGCAGTCCCTGGATCGGGAGTGACTATGGCTACACCTTC | CASSPWIGSDYGYTF
NA | NA | TRBJ2-1 | TRBV11-2 | TGTGCCAGCAGCCTCTTTGTGGCGGGGACCTACAATGAGCAGTTCTTC | CASSLFVAGTYNEQFF
NA | TRBD2 | TRBJ2-3 | TRBV7-3 | TGTGCCAGCAGCCTACTAGCGGGGGCCGCAGATACGCAGTATTTT | CASSLLAGAADTQYF
NA | TRBD1 | TRBJ2-2 | TRBV27 | TGTGCCAGCAGTTTTAGACAGGGTCGCACCGGGGAGCTGTTTTTT | CASSFRQGRTGELFF
NA | NA | TRBJ2-2 | TRBV18 | TGTGCCAGCTCACCAGAAATCGGACTGGCAGTAGGCGGGGAGCTGTTTTTT | CASSPEIGLAVGGELFF
NA | NA | TRBJ2-7 | TRBV9 | TGTGCCAGCAGCGTGGGGGCAAACTCCTACGAGCAGTACTTC | CASSVGANSYEQYF
NA | TRBD1 | TRBJ1-1 | TRBV14 | TGTGCCAGCAGCCAAGAGGGGCAGGGGGCGCGAGCTGAAGCTTTCTTT | CASSQEGQGARAEAFF